The sequence of this T cell receptor (beta chain) was determined in a study of blood T cell repertoires in COVID-19. About the study: Researchers got acute and convalescent COVID-19 samples from the United States, Italy and Spain. The analysed material was cDNA or gDNA that came from T cells, B-cell-depleted T cells, or PBMCs.

As handled by the study authors: Estimation of nucleated cell counts relied on the amplification of reference gene primers. Sequencing used immunoSEQ multiplex PCR; TCRdb keeps in-frame clones, though not all of them. Clone size and V and J calls were adopted from that table, with D and trimming inferred from the DNA. The sample records around 140,000 clones, about 90% being singletons. The CDR3 length is 14 residues. V shed 0 bases and J 2 bases; nucleotides not matched to a gene: 1. CDR1 is SGHRS, CDR2 YFSETQ, per germline. This receptor was obtained from a man older than 75 with acute or convalescent COVID-19. Input material: peripheral blood. This chain uses TRBV5-1 with TRBJ1-2; 7 bases align to TRBD1. CDR3 region: CASSLDRGNYGYTF. The CDR3 nucleotides are TGCGCCAGCAGCTTGGACAGGGGAAACTATGGCTACACCTTC.